This T cell receptor (beta chain) is drawn from a study of human T cells and chemical hapten exposure. MiXCR, applied by TCRdb to the RACE reads, yields one record per CDR3 protein. The table includes 150,000 to 200,000 distinct CDR3 sequences, around a quarter detected once. Time point here: patch test 3, about 24 weeks after DPC sensitization. The treatment denotes: therapeutic diphenylcyclopropenone sensitization with weekly scalp DPC. Prior to application of each patch test, blood was drawn. Points from the study as a whole: Once DPC sensitization occurred, TCRs above 1 in 1000 frequency showed no change. Each of the donors had alopecia, so their immune responses may not resemble those of healthy people. Compared to controls, expanded TCRs made significantly more large clusters of similar CDR3s.

This CDR3 spans 16 amino acids. The germline V gene encodes CDR1 LGHNA and CDR2 YSLEER. V was shortened by 4 bases and J by 5 bases, with 20 bases between the two germline ends. Notes on this clonotype: The antigen is undetermined.

The sequences come from whole blood, collected in connection with sensitization to the hapten diphenylcyclopropenone (DPC). This TCR was sampled from a woman aged 18-35 years with alopecia areata. Some clones in this sample may be carry-over from other donors' samples. The chain couples TRBV4-3 to TRBJ1-1; a weak D match, TRBD1 (5 bases). This chain's CDR3 is CASSPSEGIGATEAFF. CDR3 sequence (DNA): TGCGCCAGCAGCCCCTCGGAGGGGATCGGGGCAACTGAAGCTTTCTTT.